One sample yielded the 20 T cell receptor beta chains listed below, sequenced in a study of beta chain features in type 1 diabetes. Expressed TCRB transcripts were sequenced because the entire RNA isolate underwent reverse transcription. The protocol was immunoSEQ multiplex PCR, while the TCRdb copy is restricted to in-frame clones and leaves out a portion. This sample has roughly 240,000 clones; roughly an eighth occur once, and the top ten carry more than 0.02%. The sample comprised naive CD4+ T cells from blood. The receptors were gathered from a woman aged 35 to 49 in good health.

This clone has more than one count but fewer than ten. The CDR3 sequence: CASSLASGADTQYF. DNA for the CDR3: TGTGCCAGCAGCTTAGCCTCGGGGGCAGATACGCAGTATTTT. This rearrangement joins TRBV7-9 to TRBJ2-3, with D possibly TRBD2 on 6 matching bases. CDR1 SEHNR and CDR2 FQNEAQ come from the germline V gene (reference sequence). CDR3 length: 14 amino acids. With 0 bases removed from V and 4 bases from J, the gap between germline ends came to 8 bases.

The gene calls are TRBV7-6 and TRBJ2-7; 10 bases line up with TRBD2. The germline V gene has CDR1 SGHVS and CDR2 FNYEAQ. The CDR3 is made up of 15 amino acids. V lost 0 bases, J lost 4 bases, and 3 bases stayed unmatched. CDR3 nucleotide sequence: TGTGCCAGCAGCTTAGCGGCTAGCGGGGGTTACGAGCAGTACTTC. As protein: CASSLAASGGYEQYF. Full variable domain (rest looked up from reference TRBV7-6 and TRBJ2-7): GAGVSQSPRYKVTKRGQDVALRCDPISGHVSLYWYRQALGQGPEFLTYFNYEAQQDKSGLPNDRFSAERPEGSISTLTIQRTEQRDSAMYRCASSLAASGGYEQYFGPGTRLTVT.

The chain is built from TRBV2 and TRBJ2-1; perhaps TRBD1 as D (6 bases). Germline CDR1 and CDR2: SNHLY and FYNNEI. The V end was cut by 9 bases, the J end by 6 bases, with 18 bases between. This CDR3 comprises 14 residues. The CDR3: CASLGWQGRNEQFF. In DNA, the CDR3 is TGTGCCAGTTTGGGCTGGCAGGGGCGCAATGAGCAGTTCTTC.

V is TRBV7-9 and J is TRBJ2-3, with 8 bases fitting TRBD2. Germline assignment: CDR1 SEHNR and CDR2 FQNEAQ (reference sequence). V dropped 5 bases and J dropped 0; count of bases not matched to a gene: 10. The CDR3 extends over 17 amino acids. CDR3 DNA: TGTGCCAGCAGCCCCCCGGAGCGGGGGCTCAGCACAGATACGCAGTATTTT. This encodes CASSPPERGLSTDTQYF.

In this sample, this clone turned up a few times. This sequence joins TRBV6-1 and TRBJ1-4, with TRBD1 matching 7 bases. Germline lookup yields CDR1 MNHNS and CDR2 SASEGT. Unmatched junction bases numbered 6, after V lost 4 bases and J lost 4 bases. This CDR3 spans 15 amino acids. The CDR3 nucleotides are TGTGCCAGCAGTGCCCGACAGGGACTTAATGAAAAACTGTTTTTT. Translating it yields CASSARQGLNEKLFF.

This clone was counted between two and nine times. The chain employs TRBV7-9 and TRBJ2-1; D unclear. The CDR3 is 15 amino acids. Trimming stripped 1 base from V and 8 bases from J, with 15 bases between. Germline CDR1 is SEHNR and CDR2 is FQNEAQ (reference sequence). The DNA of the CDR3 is TGTGCCAGCAGCTTAGGGCACCTAGTCATCGATGAGCAGTTCTTC. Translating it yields CASSLGHLVIDEQFF.

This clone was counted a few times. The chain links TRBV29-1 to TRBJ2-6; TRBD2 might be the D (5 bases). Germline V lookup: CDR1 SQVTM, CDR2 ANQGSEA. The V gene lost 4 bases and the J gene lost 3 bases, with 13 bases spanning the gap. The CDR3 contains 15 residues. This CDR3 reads CSVARHSDGANVLTF. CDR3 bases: TGCAGCGTTGCGAGGCATAGCGATGGGGCCAACGTCCTGACTTTC.

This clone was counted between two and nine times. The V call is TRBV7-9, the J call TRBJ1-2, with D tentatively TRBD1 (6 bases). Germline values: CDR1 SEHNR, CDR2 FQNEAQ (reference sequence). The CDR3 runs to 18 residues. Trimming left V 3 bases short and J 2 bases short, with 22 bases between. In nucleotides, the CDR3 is TGTGCCAGCAGCTTGTCAGGGACAAGGAAGTTGTTAAACTATGGCTACACCTTC. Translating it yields CASSLSGTRKLLNYGYTF.

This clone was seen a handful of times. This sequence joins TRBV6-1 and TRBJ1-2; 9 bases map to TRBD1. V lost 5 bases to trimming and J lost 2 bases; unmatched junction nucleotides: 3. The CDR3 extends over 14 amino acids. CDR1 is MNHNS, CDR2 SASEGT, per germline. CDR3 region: CASSRDRANYGYTF. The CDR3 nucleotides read TGTGCCAGCAGTAGGGACAGGGCCAACTATGGCTACACCTTC.

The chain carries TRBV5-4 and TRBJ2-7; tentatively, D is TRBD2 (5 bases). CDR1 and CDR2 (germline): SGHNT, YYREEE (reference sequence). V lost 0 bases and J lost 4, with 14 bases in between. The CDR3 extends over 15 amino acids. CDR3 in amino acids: CASSLEGPRVYEQYF. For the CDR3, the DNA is TGTGCCAGCAGCTTGGAAGGGCCGAGGGTGTACGAGCAGTACTTC.

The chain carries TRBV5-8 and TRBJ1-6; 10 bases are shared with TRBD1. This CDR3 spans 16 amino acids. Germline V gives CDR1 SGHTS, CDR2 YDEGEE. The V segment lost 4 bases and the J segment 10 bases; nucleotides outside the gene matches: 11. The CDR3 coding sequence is TGTGCCAGCAGCCGAAGGACAGGGGGGTTAGGGTCACCCCTCCACTTT. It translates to CASSRRTGGLGSPLHF.

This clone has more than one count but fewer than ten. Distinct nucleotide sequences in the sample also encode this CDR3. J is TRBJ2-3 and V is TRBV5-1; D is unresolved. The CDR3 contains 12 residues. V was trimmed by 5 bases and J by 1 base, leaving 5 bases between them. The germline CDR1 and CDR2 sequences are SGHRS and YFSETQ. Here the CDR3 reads CASSSGTDTQYF. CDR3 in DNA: TGCGCCAGCAGTTCAGGCACAGATACGCAGTATTTT.

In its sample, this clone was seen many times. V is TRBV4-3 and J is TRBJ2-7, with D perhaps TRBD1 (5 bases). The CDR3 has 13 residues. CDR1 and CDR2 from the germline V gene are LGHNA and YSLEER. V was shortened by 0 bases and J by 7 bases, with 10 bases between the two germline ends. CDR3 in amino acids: CASSQDFREEQYF. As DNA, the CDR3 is TGCGCCAGCAGCCAAGATTTCAGGGAAGAGCAGTACTTC.

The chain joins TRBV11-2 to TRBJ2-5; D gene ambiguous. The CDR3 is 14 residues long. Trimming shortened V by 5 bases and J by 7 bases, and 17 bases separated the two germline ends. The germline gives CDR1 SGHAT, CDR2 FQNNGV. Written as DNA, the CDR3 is TGTGCCAGCAGCCCTAACACGGTGCGCGGGACCCAGTACTTC. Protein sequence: CASSPNTVRGTQYF. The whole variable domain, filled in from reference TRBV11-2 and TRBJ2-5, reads EAGVAQSPRYKIIEKRQSVAFWCNPISGHATLYWYQQILGQGPKLLIQFQNNGVVDDSQLPKDRFSAERLKGVDSTLKIQPAKLEDSAVYLCASSPNTVRGTQYFGPGTRLLVL.

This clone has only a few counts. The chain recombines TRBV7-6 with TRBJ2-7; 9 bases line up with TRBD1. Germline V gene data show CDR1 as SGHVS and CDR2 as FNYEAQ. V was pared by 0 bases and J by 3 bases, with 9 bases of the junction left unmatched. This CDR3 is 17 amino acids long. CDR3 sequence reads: CASSLAQGDRANYEQYF. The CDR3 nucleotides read TGTGCCAGCAGCTTAGCGCAAGGGGACAGGGCCAACTACGAGCAGTACTTC.

CDR3 in amino acids: CASSSTQGSYGYTF. In DNA form, the CDR3 reads TGCGCCAGCAGCTCAACACAGGGATCCTATGGCTACACCTTC. This chain joins TRBV5-1 and TRBJ1-2, with D possibly TRBD1 on 6 matching bases. The CDR3 has 14 residues. The germline gives CDR1 SGHRS, CDR2 YFSETQ. The V end lost 3 bases, the J end lost 4 bases, and 13 bases lay between the germline ends.

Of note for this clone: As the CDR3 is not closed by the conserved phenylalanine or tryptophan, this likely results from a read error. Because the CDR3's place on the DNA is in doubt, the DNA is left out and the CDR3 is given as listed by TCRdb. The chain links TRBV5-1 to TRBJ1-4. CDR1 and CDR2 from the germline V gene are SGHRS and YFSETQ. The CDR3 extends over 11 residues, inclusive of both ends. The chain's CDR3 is CASSINHPCGL.

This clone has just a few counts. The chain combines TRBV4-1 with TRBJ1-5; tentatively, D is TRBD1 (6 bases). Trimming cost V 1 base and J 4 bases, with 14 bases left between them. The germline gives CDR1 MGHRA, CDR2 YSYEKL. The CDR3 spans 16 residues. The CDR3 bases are TGCGCCAGCAGCCAAGGGGCAGGGGAACCAAATCAGCCCCAGCATTTT. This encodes CASSQGAGEPNQPQHF.

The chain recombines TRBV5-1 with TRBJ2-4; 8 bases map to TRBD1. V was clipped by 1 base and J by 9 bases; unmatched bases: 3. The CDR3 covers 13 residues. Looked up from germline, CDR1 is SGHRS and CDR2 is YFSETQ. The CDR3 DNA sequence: TGCGCCAGCAGCTTGTCCACAGGGGGCATTCAGTACTTC. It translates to CASSLSTGGIQYF.

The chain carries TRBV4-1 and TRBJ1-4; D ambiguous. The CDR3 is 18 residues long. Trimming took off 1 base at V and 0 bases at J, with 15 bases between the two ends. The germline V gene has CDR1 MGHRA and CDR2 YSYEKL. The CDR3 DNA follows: TGCGCCAGCAGCCAAGGTCGAGCCTTCGGTGCAACTAATGAAAAACTGTTTTTT. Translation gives CASSQGRAFGATNEKLFF.